Sequencing of this T cell receptor (beta chain) was carried out in a study of control samples from healthy donors and cancer patients. Here immunoSEQ multiplex PCR was the method, and the copy in TCRdb shows in-frame clones only, minus some. The repertoire holds some 94,000 clones, with roughly nine tenths as singletons. This clone has just a few counts. This CDR3 has 12 residues. V lost 5 bases, J lost 3 bases, and 8 bases lay in between. In germline, CDR1 is MDHEN, CDR2 SYDVKM. The genes are TRBV28 and TRBJ2-7; D gene uncertain. This TCR was recovered from a woman aged 45 to 65 in good health. Specimen: blood. Here the CDR3 DNA reads TGTGCCAGCAGTGATACTCACTACGAGCAGTACTTC. It encodes CASSDTHYEQYF.